The next 22 T cell receptor beta chains were all read from a single sample in a study of T cells in Graves' hyperthyroidism and ophthalmopathy (dated by TCRdb to between 2018 and 2021). Libraries came from multiplex PCR. The data were produced on an Illumina HiSeq 2000. Amplification of TCR beta CDR3 regions was carried out from RNA transcripts. The first round of RT-PCR for the TCR CDR3 was performed with the HTBI primer set and the Qiagen OneStep RT-PCR kit. TCRdb handled the public reads itself, with Q25 trimming in fastp and clone calling in MiXCR, and kept productive beta chains. CDR3 protein duplicates are merged, each entry listing the most common genes and DNA. The sample data list hundreds of thousands of distinct CDR3 sequences, and around 38% of these were observed just once. The top ten hold about 9% of the sample. Sequencing was done on a sample of blood. These receptors all come from a man aged 18 to 30 with Graves' hyperthyroidism.

The rearrangement uses TRBV3-1 and TRBJ1-2, with D uncertain. V lost 4 bases and J 2 bases, leaving 11 bases between the germline ends. Germline V gene lookup returns CDR1 LGHDT and CDR2 YNNKEL (reference sequence). The CDR3 totals 14 residues. CDR3 sequence (DNA): TGTGCCAGCAGCCGAGCGACTGAGAACTATGGCTACACCTTC. It yields the protein CASSRATENYGYTF.

This chain connects TRBV29-1 to TRBJ2-7; possibly TRBD2 for D (5 bases). The V end lost 8 bases, the J end lost 3 bases, and 11 bases lay between the germline ends. The CDR3 loop spans 11 amino acids. CDR1 and CDR2 from the germline V gene are SQVTM and ANQGSEA. CDR3 sequence reads: CSSPGDYEQYF. The CDR3, as DNA: TGCAGCTCCCCCGGGGACTACGAGCAGTACTTC.

This clonotype occurred a few times. V is TRBV2 and J is TRBJ1-1; D perhaps matches TRBD1 (6 bases). This CDR3 comprises 13 residues. Germline CDR1 SNHLY, CDR2 FYNNEI. V lost 5 bases to trimming and J lost 6 bases, with 13 bases between them. In DNA, the CDR3 is TGTGCCAGCAGTCGGGGGGCGAGCGCTGAAGCTTTCTTT. Encoded protein: CASSRGASAEAFF.

This clonotype was observed a handful of times. The chain employs TRBV12-3 or TRBV12-4 and TRBJ2-5, with D possibly being TRBD1 (5 bases). V gave up 8 bases and J gave up 4 bases, with 11 bases separating them. This CDR3 is built from 12 residues. The CDR3 DNA is TGTGCCAGCGGGGCAAGGGGAGAGACCCAGTACTTC. Translation: CASGARGETQYF.

This clonotype was seen more than once but under ten times. This chain joins TRBV20-1 and TRBJ1-4; unclear D gene. V lost 3 bases and J lost 7, with 24 bases in between. Looked up from germline, CDR1 is DFQATT and CDR2 is SNEGSKA (reference sequence). The CDR3 runs to 17 residues. In DNA form, the CDR3 reads TGCAGTGCTAGTTTTTTGTCGCCTCACGCTTGGGGTGAAAAACTGTTTTTT. As protein: CSASFLSPHAWGEKLFF.

The chain couples TRBV2 to TRBJ2-2; no clear D gene. Looked up from germline, CDR1 is SNHLY and CDR2 is FYNNEI. Trimming stripped 5 bases from V and 6 bases from J, with 10 bases between. This CDR3 comprises 13 residues. CDR3 amino acids: CASSSQRSGELFF. In DNA form, the CDR3 reads TGTGCCAGCAGTTCCCAAAGGTCCGGGGAGCTGTTTTTT. Full variable domain (missing parts from reference TRBV2 and TRBJ2-2): EPEVTQTPSHQVTQMGQEVILRCVPISNHLYFYWYRQILGQKVEFLVSFYNNEISEKSEIFDDQFSVERPDGSNFTLKIRSTKLEDSAMYFCASSSQRSGELFFGEGSRLTVL.

The chain links TRBV5-1 to TRBJ2-5; 10 bases are a match to TRBD2. The CDR3 is 15 amino acids. Germline V gives CDR1 SGHRS, CDR2 YFSETQ. With 1 base clipped from V and 5 bases from J, the junction kept 5 bases outside the gene matches. In DNA form, the CDR3 reads TGCGCCAGCAGCTTGAGCGGGGGGGCCGACGAGACCCAGTACTTC. Amino acid sequence: CASSLSGGADETQYF.

This chain links TRBV2 with TRBJ2-2; D tentatively reads TRBD1 or TRBD2 (5 bases each). The V and J ends lost 6 bases and 6 bases respectively, with 14 bases between them. CDR1 and CDR2 from the germline V gene are SNHLY and FYNNEI. The CDR3 consists of 14 residues. CDR3 DNA sequence: TGTGCCAGCAGCCCACAGAGGGGTGCCGGGGAGCTGTTTTTT. Encoded protein: CASSPQRGAGELFF.

This clonotype turned up a few times. V and J are TRBV9 and TRBJ2-2, with a tentative D call TRBD1 (6 bases). The V end was cut by 3 bases, the J end by 3 bases, with 15 bases between. The CDR3 is 16 residues long. Germline CDR1 is SGDLS and CDR2 is YYNGEE. As DNA, the CDR3 is TGTGCCAGCAGCGCGCCCCCGGGACATGACACCGGGGAGCTGTTTTTT. Translating it yields CASSAPPGHDTGELFF.

The genes are TRBV4-3 and TRBJ2-2; 10 bases fit TRBD2. CDR3 length: 16 amino acids. Germline V gene data show CDR1 as LGHNA and CDR2 as YSLEER. The ends lost 1 base at V and 4 bases at J; junction bases unmatched: 3. CDR3 residues: CASSQGTSGGTGELFF. The CDR3 region has the DNA TGCGCCAGCAGCCAAGGGACTAGCGGTGGCACCGGGGAGCTGTTTTTT.

Many counts were recorded for this clonotype. The rearrangement joins TRBV19 to TRBJ1-2, with D uncertain. The CDR3 has 14 amino acids. Trimming took 3 bases from V and 1 from J, leaving 9 bases between them. Germline V gene lookup returns CDR1 LNHDA and CDR2 SQIVND (reference sequence). This CDR3 is CASSMAGLNYGYTF. CDR3 coding DNA: TGTGCCAGTAGTATGGCTGGCCTTAACTATGGCTACACCTTC. Drawing the rest from reference TRBV19 and TRBJ1-2, the complete variable domain is DGGITQSPKYLFRKEGQNVTLSCEQNLNHDAMYWYRQDPGQGLRLIYYSQIVNDFQKGDIAEGYSVSREKKESFPLTVTSAQKNPTAFYLCASSMAGLNYGYTFGSGTRLTVV.

This clonotype was observed a handful of times. The rearrangement links TRBV5-6 to TRBJ2-7, with 11 positions matching TRBD2. Looked up from germline, CDR1 is SGHDT and CDR2 is YYEEEE. CDR3 length: 15 residues. J lost 5 bases, V lost 1 base, and 5 bases had no gene match. CDR3 in amino acids: CASSLSLAGGHEQYF. Written as DNA, the CDR3 is TGTGCCAGCAGCTTGAGCCTAGCGGGGGGCCACGAGCAGTACTTC.

Note on this clonotype: Being one base from a much bigger clone, this may be a read error. The chain is built from TRBV10-3 and TRBJ1-5; a possible D gene is TRBD1 (5 bases). The germline V gene has CDR1 ENHRY and CDR2 SYGVKD. The length of the CDR3 is 13 residues. Trimming removed 5 bases at V and 6 bases at J, with 11 bases between. CDR3 nucleotides: TGTGCCATCAGTTTAGAGGGGATTCAGCCCCAGCATTTT. Translation: CAISLEGIQPQHF.

V and J are TRBV10-3 and TRBJ2-7; D uncertain. V lost 9 bases and J lost 0, with 3 bases in between. The CDR3 extends over 10 amino acids. CDR1 and CDR2 from the germline V gene are ENHRY and SYGVKD. DNA for the CDR3: TGTGCCATGGCCTCCTACGAGCAGTACTTC. As protein: CAMASYEQYF.

On this clonotype itself: One junction end does not reproduce the germline sequence, and a read error may be involved. The V call is TRBV19, the J call TRBJ2-5; D may be TRBD1 (5 bases). CDR1 is LNHDA and CDR2 is SQIVND in the germline V gene (reference sequence). There are 13 residues in the CDR3. This chain's CDR3 is CASSIVAGKTQNF. The CDR3 region has the DNA TGTGCCAGTAGTATAGTGGCAGGGAAGACCCAGAACTTC.

CDR3 amino acids: CASSELGIYEQYF. The CDR3 coding sequence is TGTGCCAGCAGTGAATTGGGGATTTACGAGCAGTACTTC. This chain links TRBV2 with TRBJ2-7; D is undetermined. Trimming cost V 2 bases and J 4 bases, with 9 bases left between them. CDR3 length: 13 residues. Looked up from germline, CDR1 is SNHLY and CDR2 is FYNNEI.

V gene TRBV29-1 combines with J gene TRBJ2-5, with a possible D match to TRBD2 (6 bases). The CDR3 is 14 amino acids. The V end was cut by 3 bases, the J end by 4 bases, with 15 bases between. CDR1 is SQVTM, CDR2 ANQGSEA, per germline. CDR3 bases: TGCAGCGTTGACTCCGACGGGGGAGGAGAGACCCAGTACTTC. Protein sequence: CSVDSDGGGETQYF.

The rearrangement uses TRBV7-3 and TRBJ1-3; no firm D call. CDR1 SGHTA and CDR2 FQGTGA come from the germline V gene. Trimming took 5 bases from V and 0 from J, leaving 11 bases between them. This CDR3 contains 15 residues. CDR3 region: CASSLDGISGNTIYF. DNA for the CDR3: TGTGCCAGCAGCCTCGACGGGATCTCTGGAAACACCATATATTTT.

This clonotype was seen at least ten times. This CDR3 reads CASAVDRARAQYF. The CDR3 DNA reads TGTGCCAGTGCCGTGGATAGGGCCAGGGCCCAGTACTTC. This chain connects TRBV19 to TRBJ2-5, with a possible D match to TRBD1 (5 bases). The CDR3 sequence is 13 residues long. Germline V CDR1 and CDR2: LNHDA, SQIVND (reference sequence). V gave up 8 bases and J gave up 9 bases, with 19 bases separating them.

The chain links TRBV7-2 to TRBJ2-7, with 10 bases identical to TRBD2. V lost 1 base to trimming and J lost 2 bases; unmatched junction nucleotides: 11. The CDR3 is 18 amino acids. Looked up from germline, CDR1 is SGHTA and CDR2 is FQGNSA. The CDR3 region has the DNA TGTGCCAGCAGCTTAGATATGCTAGCGGGAGTTATCACCTACGAGCAGTACTTC. The encoded protein is CASSLDMLAGVITYEQYF.

In its sample, this clonotype was seen many times. The V call is TRBV7-6, the J call TRBJ1-1; D is perhaps TRBD1 (5 bases). The CDR3 is 16 residues long. Trimming took off 1 base at V and 1 base at J, with 13 bases between the two ends. Germline lookup yields CDR1 SGHVS and CDR2 FNYEAQ. CDR3 residues: CASSLVHRSSNTEAFF. The CDR3 DNA sequence: TGTGCCAGCAGCTTAGTCCACAGGAGTTCGAACACTGAAGCTTTCTTT.

This clonotype was seen at least ten times. The chain combines TRBV7-9 with TRBJ1-2, with 10 bases that match TRBD1. The CDR3 is 15 residues long. The germline gives CDR1 SEHNR, CDR2 FQNEAQ (reference sequence). V gave up 1 base and J gave up 6 bases; unmatched junction bases: 5. Here the CDR3 reads CASSLGSDRGNGYTF. CDR3 sequence (DNA): TGTGCCAGCAGCTTAGGTTCGGACAGGGGGAATGGCTACACCTTC.